This note documents a single TCR beta chain sequence. The antigen remains unidentified. The repertoire was sequenced with immunoSEQ multiplex PCR; TCRdb's copy has only in-frame clones and lacks some. The sample has around 75,000 clones, 80% to 85% seen once. These data originate in a study of T cell clones after liver transplantation. Overall study context: Immunosuppression withdrawal was tried within 2 years after liver transplantation in this trial. Overall study results and limits: Post-transplant time points were not standardized, so conclusions are preliminary.

This CDR3 is built from 12 residues. V was pared by 2 bases and J by 6 bases, with 4 bases between. The germline gives CDR1 MNHEY, CDR2 SVGAGI. The rearrangement links TRBV6-5 to TRBJ1-4; no firm D call. This clonotype was obtained from a human patient who received a liver transplant. Some T cells may have originated in the graft donor. The sample consisted of CD4+ T cells from blood, taken around 50 months after liver transplant. CDR3 sequence (DNA): TGTGCCAGCAGTTACGGGGATGAAAAACTGTTTTTT. It specifies CASSYGDEKLFF.